A selection of T cell receptor beta chains follows, all from one sample in a study of T cell responses to AZD1222 COVID-19 vaccine. TCRdb's table, derived via immunoSEQ multiplex PCR, lists solely in-frame clones and lacks some. Found here are roughly 77,000 clones, about 90% of them singletons; the top ten hold 6% to 8.5%. The input for sequencing was peripheral blood, taken on day 0 of MenACWY control vaccination. These receptors originate from an adult in good health. The CDR3 runs from the conserved cysteine through the conserved F or W. D genes are given only for firm matches. Rows give clone size only sometimes, using once, few, many, or a class for an expanded clone.

clone_size: NA
j_call: TRBJ2-2
v_call: TRBV11-3
d_call: NA
cdr3_aa: CASSLDQAANTGELFF
cdr3_nt: TGTGCCAGCAGCTTAGATCAGGCAGCGAACACCGGGGAGCTGTTTTTT

clone_size: NA
j_call: TRBJ1-4
v_call: TRBV15
d_call: NA
cdr3_aa: CATSRELGRANEKLFF
cdr3_nt: TGTGCCACCAGCAGAGAATTGGGCAGGGCTAATGAAAAACTGTTTTTT

clone_size: NA
j_call: TRBJ1-3
v_call: TRBV30
d_call: NA
cdr3_aa: CAWSTPRDTIYF
cdr3_nt: TGTGCCTGGAGTACCCCCCGCGACACCATATATTTT

clone_size: NA
j_call: TRBJ1-3
v_call: TRBV4-3
d_call: NA
cdr3_aa: CASSRQTGGGNTIYF
cdr3_nt: TGCGCCAGCAGCCGGCAGACAGGCGGAGGAAACACCATATATTTT

clone_size: NA
j_call: TRBJ2-5
v_call: TRBV18
d_call: TRBD2
cdr3_aa: CASSPQRDSQETQYF
cdr3_nt: TGTGCCAGCTCACCTCAGCGGGACTCACAAGAGACCCAGTACTTC

clone_size: NA
j_call: TRBJ2-3
v_call: TRBV6-5
d_call: NA
cdr3_aa: CASSYSGYSLKDTQYF
cdr3_nt: TGTGCCAGCAGTTACTCAGGGTACAGCTTGAAAGATACGCAGTATTTT

clone_size: NA
j_call: TRBJ1-4
v_call: TRBV3-1/TRBV3-2
d_call: NA
cdr3_aa: CASSRAGANEKLFF
cdr3_nt: TGTGCCAGCAGCCGGGCAGGGGCTAATGAAAAACTGTTTTTT

clone_size: NA
j_call: TRBJ2-7
v_call: TRBV29-1
d_call: NA
cdr3_aa: CSVEAVEGNEQYF
cdr3_nt: TGCAGCGTTGAAGCCGTGGAAGGGAACGAGCAGTACTTC

clone_size: NA
j_call: TRBJ2-1
v_call: TRBV19
d_call: TRBD2
cdr3_aa: CASISSHLAGDNEQFF
cdr3_nt: TGTGCCAGTATCTCATCACATCTAGCGGGAGATAATGAGCAGTTCTTC

clone_size: NA
j_call: TRBJ2-7
v_call: TRBV15
d_call: TRBD1
cdr3_aa: CATSRGSGTGNYEQYF
cdr3_nt: TGTGCCACCAGCAGAGGCTCAGGGACAGGGAACTACGAGCAGTACTTC

clone_size: NA
j_call: TRBJ1-5
v_call: TRBV6-2/TRBV6-3
d_call: NA
cdr3_aa: CASTPDRNQPQHF
cdr3_nt: TGTGCCAGCACCCCGGACAGAAATCAGCCCCAGCATTTT

clone_size: few
j_call: TRBJ2-2
v_call: TRBV7-2
d_call: TRBD2
cdr3_aa: CASSSGLAGPKPNTGELFF
cdr3_nt: TGTGCCAGCAGCTCGGGACTAGCGGGACCCAAGCCGAACACCGGGGAGCTGTTTTTT

clone_size: NA
j_call: TRBJ2-3
v_call: TRBV9
d_call: TRBD1
cdr3_aa: CASSATGTATTDTQYF
cdr3_nt: TGTGCCAGCAGCGCCACCGGGACAGCCACCACAGATACGCAGTATTTT

clone_size: NA
j_call: TRBJ1-5
v_call: TRBV25-1
d_call: NA
cdr3_aa: CASAEGGSNQPQHF
cdr3_nt: TGTGCCAGCGCCGAGGGAGGGAGCAATCAGCCCCAGCATTTT

clone_size: NA
j_call: TRBJ2-2
v_call: TRBV12-3/TRBV12-4
d_call: TRBD2
cdr3_aa: CASRLAGAGELFF
cdr3_nt: TGTGCCAGCAGACTAGCGGGGGCCGGGGAGCTGTTTTTT

clone_size: NA
j_call: TRBJ2-5
v_call: TRBV6-2/TRBV6-3
d_call: TRBD2
cdr3_aa: CASSRTSGQETQYF
cdr3_nt: TGTGCCAGCAGTCGGACTAGCGGCCAAGAGACCCAGTACTTC

clone_size: NA
j_call: TRBJ2-7
v_call: TRBV9
d_call: NA
cdr3_aa: CASSVVLDGEQYF
cdr3_nt: TGTGCCAGCAGCGTAGTACTAGATGGCGAGCAGTACTTC

clone_size: NA
j_call: TRBJ1-3
v_call: TRBV18
d_call: NA
cdr3_aa: CASSPEGLSGNTIYF
cdr3_nt: TGTGCCAGCTCACCGGAGGGCCTCTCTGGAAACACCATATATTTT

clone_size: NA
j_call: TRBJ1-1
v_call: TRBV29-1
d_call: NA
cdr3_aa: CSVERGQNTEAFF
cdr3_nt: TGCAGCGTCGAACGGGGACAGAACACTGAAGCTTTCTTT

clone_size: NA
j_call: TRBJ2-2
v_call: TRBV19
d_call: TRBD1
cdr3_aa: CASTRDRGNTGELFF
cdr3_nt: TGTGCCAGTACCCGGGACAGGGGCAACACCGGGGAGCTGTTTTTT

clone_size: NA
j_call: TRBJ2-7
v_call: TRBV9
d_call: NA
cdr3_aa: CASSQGLLEAHEQYF
cdr3_nt: TGTGCCAGCAGCCAGGGCCTACTAGAGGCCCACGAGCAGTACTTC

clone_size: NA
j_call: TRBJ1-4
v_call: TRBV7-2
d_call: NA
cdr3_aa: CASSRAGREKLFF
cdr3_nt: TGTGCCAGCAGTAGGGCAGGGCGGGAAAAACTGTTTTTT

clone_size: NA
j_call: TRBJ1-3
v_call: TRBV7-2
d_call: NA
cdr3_aa: CASSLVAGTYGGNTIYF
cdr3_nt: TGTGCCAGCAGCTTAGTGGCGGGAACCTATGGGGGAAACACCATATATTTT

clone_size: NA
j_call: TRBJ1-1
v_call: TRBV28
d_call: NA
cdr3_aa: CASSFAAVNTEAFF
cdr3_nt: TGTGCCAGCAGTTTTGCGGCAGTGAACACTGAAGCTTTCTTT

clone_size: NA
j_call: TRBJ2-1
v_call: TRBV11-3
d_call: NA
cdr3_aa: CASLNPHEQFF
cdr3_nt: TGTGCCAGCTTAAATCCGCATGAGCAGTTCTTC

clone_size: NA
j_call: TRBJ2-1
v_call: TRBV9
d_call: NA
cdr3_aa: CASSVAGTRNNEQFF
cdr3_nt: TGTGCCAGCAGCGTAGCTGGGACAAGGAACAATGAGCAGTTCTTC

clone_size: NA
j_call: TRBJ2-3
v_call: TRBV4-3
d_call: TRBD2
cdr3_aa: CASSQEAVALAGAWGTDTQYF
cdr3_nt: TGCGCCAGCAGCCAGGAGGCAGTGGCGTTAGCGGGAGCTTGGGGCACAGATACGCAGTATTTT

clone_size: NA
j_call: TRBJ1-1
v_call: TRBV12-3/TRBV12-4
d_call: NA
cdr3_aa: CASSFQGSTEAFF
cdr3_nt: TGTGCCAGCAGTTTCCAGGGGAGCACTGAAGCTTTCTTT

clone_size: NA
j_call: TRBJ1-2
v_call: TRBV6-5
d_call: NA
cdr3_aa: CASSYVAGGANGYTF
cdr3_nt: TGTGCCAGCAGTTACGTCGCCGGGGGCGCGAATGGCTACACCTTC

clone_size: NA
j_call: TRBJ1-1
v_call: TRBV11-1
d_call: NA
cdr3_aa: CASSLGGDGEPEAFF
cdr3_nt: TGTGCCAGCAGCTTAGGGGGGGATGGTGAGCCTGAAGCTTTCTTT

clone_size: few
j_call: TRBJ2-5
v_call: TRBV4-3
d_call: NA
cdr3_aa: CASSQDQGFQETQYF
cdr3_nt: TGCGCCAGCAGCCAAGACCAGGGTTTCCAAGAGACCCAGTACTTC

clone_size: NA
j_call: TRBJ2-3
v_call: TRBV19
d_call: NA
cdr3_aa: CASSIVRSRSTDTQYF
cdr3_nt: TGTGCCAGTAGTATTGTTCGGAGCAGAAGCACAGATACGCAGTATTTT

clone_size: few
j_call: TRBJ2-3
v_call: TRBV27
d_call: NA
cdr3_aa: CASSPSSSTDTQYF
cdr3_nt: TGTGCCAGCAGTCCGAGTTCTAGCACAGATACGCAGTATTTT

clone_size: NA
j_call: TRBJ1-2
v_call: TRBV20-1
d_call: NA
cdr3_aa: CSASPENYGYTF
cdr3_nt: TGCAGTGCTAGTCCGGAAAACTATGGCTACACCTTC

clone_size: few
j_call: TRBJ2-7
v_call: TRBV3-1/TRBV3-2
d_call: NA
cdr3_aa: CASSQDITAGRIYEQYF
cdr3_nt: TGTGCCAGCAGCCAAGATATAACGGCGGGGAGGATTTACGAGCAGTACTTC

clone_size: once
j_call: TRBJ2-7
v_call: TRBV11-3
d_call: TRBD1
cdr3_aa: CASSPGQGGPYEQYF
cdr3_nt: TGTGCCAGCAGCCCCGGACAGGGGGGTCCCTACGAGCAGTACTTC

clone_size: once
j_call: TRBJ1-5
v_call: TRBV30
d_call: TRBD1
cdr3_aa: CAWNTGGAQPQHF
cdr3_nt: TGTGCCTGGAACACAGGGGGCGCGCAGCCCCAGCATTTT

clone_size: NA
j_call: TRBJ1-5
v_call: TRBV29-1
d_call: TRBD1
cdr3_aa: CSVGPGGDNQPQHF
cdr3_nt: TGCAGCGTGGGTCCAGGGGGAGACAATCAGCCCCAGCATTTT

clone_size: NA
j_call: TRBJ2-7
v_call: TRBV6-2/TRBV6-3
d_call: NA
cdr3_aa: CASSSDLTYEQYF
cdr3_nt: TGTGCCAGCAGTTCTGATCTCACCTACGAGCAGTACTTC

clone_size: once
j_call: TRBJ2-7
v_call: TRBV11-2
d_call: TRBD1
cdr3_aa: CASSFPGTGPKYEQYF
cdr3_nt: TGTGCCAGCAGCTTTCCCGGGACAGGGCCTAAATACGAGCAGTACTTC

clone_size: NA
j_call: TRBJ2-7
v_call: TRBV29-1
d_call: NA
cdr3_aa: CSVTRGGATYEQYF
cdr3_nt: TGCAGCGTTACCAGGGGGGGGGCGACCTACGAGCAGTACTTC

clone_size: NA
j_call: TRBJ1-1
v_call: TRBV6-5
d_call: NA
cdr3_aa: CASSYGRVGVEAFF
cdr3_nt: TGTGCCAGCAGTTATGGCAGGGTTGGAGTTGAAGCTTTCTTT

clone_size: NA
j_call: TRBJ2-1
v_call: TRBV7-6
d_call: TRBD2
cdr3_aa: CASSLESGRGIEQFF
cdr3_nt: TGTGCCAGCAGCTTAGAAAGCGGGAGGGGCATTGAGCAGTTCTTC

clone_size: NA
j_call: TRBJ2-1
v_call: TRBV27
d_call: TRBD2
cdr3_aa: CASSLLTSGTSYNEQFF
cdr3_nt: TGTGCCAGCAGTTTATTGACTAGCGGGACCTCCTACAATGAGCAGTTCTTC

clone_size: NA
j_call: TRBJ2-7
v_call: TRBV5-6
d_call: TRBD1
cdr3_aa: CASSLGQGRYEQYF
cdr3_nt: TGTGCCAGCAGCCTAGGACAGGGGAGGTACGAGCAGTACTTC

clone_size: once
j_call: TRBJ2-7
v_call: TRBV29-1
d_call: NA
cdr3_aa: CSVARSSYEQYF
cdr3_nt: TGCAGCGTTGCCAGGAGCTCCTACGAGCAGTACTTC

clone_size: NA
j_call: TRBJ1-2
v_call: TRBV15
d_call: NA
cdr3_aa: CATSRDSVAGNGYTF
cdr3_nt: TGTGCCACCAGCAGAGATTCGGTGGCAGGTAATGGCTACACCTTC

clone_size: NA
j_call: TRBJ1-2
v_call: TRBV28
d_call: NA
cdr3_aa: CASSTPGVGYTF
cdr3_nt: TGTGCCAGCAGTACACCAGGGGTAGGCTACACCTTC

clone_size: NA
j_call: TRBJ2-6
v_call: TRBV28
d_call: NA
cdr3_aa: CASSSPGSGANVLTF
cdr3_nt: TGTGCCAGCAGTTCGCCCGGCTCTGGGGCCAACGTCCTGACTTTC

clone_size: NA
j_call: TRBJ2-3
v_call: TRBV2
d_call: TRBD2
cdr3_aa: CASKISGGTSTDTQYF
cdr3_nt: TGTGCCAGCAAGATTAGCGGGGGAACTAGCACAGATACGCAGTATTTT

clone_size: NA
j_call: TRBJ1-4
v_call: TRBV5-1
d_call: NA
cdr3_aa: CASSLAHGGATNEKLFF
cdr3_nt: TGCGCCAGCAGCTTGGCACATGGAGGTGCAACTAATGAAAAACTGTTTTTT

clone_size: NA
j_call: TRBJ2-7
v_call: TRBV10-3
d_call: TRBD2
cdr3_aa: CAISEIERGASYEQYF
cdr3_nt: TGTGCCATCAGTGAGATAGAGCGGGGGGCCTCCTACGAGCAGTACTTC

clone_size: once
j_call: TRBJ1-5
v_call: TRBV7-9
d_call: NA
cdr3_aa: CASSLGGIGQPQHF
cdr3_nt: TGTGCCAGCAGCCTGGGGGGGATAGGGCAGCCCCAGCATTTT

clone_size: NA
j_call: TRBJ2-3
v_call: TRBV12-5
d_call: TRBD1
cdr3_aa: CASGLTGGNTQYF
cdr3_nt: TGTGCTAGTGGTTTGACAGGGGGTAATACGCAGTATTTT

clone_size: NA
j_call: TRBJ1-4
v_call: TRBV3-1/TRBV3-2
d_call: TRBD1
cdr3_aa: CASSQSPTGGSEKLFF
cdr3_nt: TGTGCCAGCAGCCAGAGCCCTACAGGGGGCTCGGAAAAACTGTTTTTT

clone_size: once
j_call: TRBJ1-1
v_call: TRBV19
d_call: NA
cdr3_aa: CASSPRARAEGEAFF
cdr3_nt: TGTGCCAGTAGTCCGAGGGCCCGCGCTGAGGGTGAAGCTTTCTTT

clone_size: NA
j_call: TRBJ1-5
v_call: TRBV10-3
d_call: NA
cdr3_aa: CAISAAGNQPQHF
cdr3_nt: TGTGCCATCAGTGCCGCGGGCAATCAGCCCCAGCATTTT

clone_size: once
j_call: TRBJ2-5
v_call: TRBV28
d_call: TRBD2
cdr3_aa: CASSRLAGTQETQYF
cdr3_nt: TGTGCCAGCAGCCGACTAGCGGGCACCCAAGAGACCCAGTACTTC

clone_size: once
j_call: TRBJ1-2
v_call: TRBV9
d_call: NA
cdr3_aa: CASSATPSVQGNGYTF
cdr3_nt: TGTGCCAGCAGCGCGACACCGTCGGTTCAGGGTAACGGCTACACCTTC

clone_size: NA
j_call: TRBJ1-1
v_call: TRBV29-1
d_call: TRBD1
cdr3_aa: CSVAYRGSTEAFF
cdr3_nt: TGCAGCGTAGCCTACAGGGGGAGCACTGAAGCTTTCTTT